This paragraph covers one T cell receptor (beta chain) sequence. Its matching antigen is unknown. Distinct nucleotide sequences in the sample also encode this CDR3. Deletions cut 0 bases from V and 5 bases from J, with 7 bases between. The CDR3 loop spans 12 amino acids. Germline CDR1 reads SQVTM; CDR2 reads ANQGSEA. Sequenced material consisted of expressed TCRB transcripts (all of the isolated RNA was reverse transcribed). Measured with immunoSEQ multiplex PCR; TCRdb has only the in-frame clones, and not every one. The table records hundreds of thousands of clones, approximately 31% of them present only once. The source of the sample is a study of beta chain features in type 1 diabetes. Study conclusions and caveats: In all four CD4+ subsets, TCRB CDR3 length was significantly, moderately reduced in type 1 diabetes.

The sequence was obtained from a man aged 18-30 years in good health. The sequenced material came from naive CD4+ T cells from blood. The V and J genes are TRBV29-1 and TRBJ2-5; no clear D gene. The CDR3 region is CSVEEGAETQYF. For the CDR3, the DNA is TGCAGCGTTGAAGAAGGAGCGGAGACCCAGTACTTC.